The clone carrying this T cell receptor beta chain has a handful of counts. What it binds is unknown. Trimming at V came to 0 bases and at J to 5 bases, leaving 4 bases not matched to a gene. Germline CDR1 reads GTSNPN; CDR2 reads SVGIG (reference sequence). The CDR3 runs 14 residues. The source of the sample is a study of beta chain features in type 1 diabetes. General study results and limits: Among type 1 diabetes patients, VDJ junctions had fewer insertions and more deletions. The naive, central memory and Treg TCRB repertoires of patients appeared to be more similar to one another than those of healthy donors.

The sequenced template was cDNA made from the entire isolated RNA. Sequencing was performed with immunoSEQ multiplex PCR; in TCRdb, only in-frame clones are kept and a portion is missing. The sample has 400,000 to 600,000 clones; roughly 31% are singletons. The chain employs TRBV30 and TRBJ1-2; 9 nucleotides align to TRBD1. The sequencing input was naive CD4+ T cells from blood. The source of this sequence is a young man in good health. CDR3 coding DNA: TGTGCCTGGAGTGTACAAGACAGGGGGTATGGCTACACCTTC. Protein product: CAWSVQDRGYGYTF.